This T cell receptor beta chain was sequenced during a study of blood T cell repertoires in COVID-19. Study-level background: Acute-phase and convalescent COVID-19 samples originated in the United States, Italy and Spain.

Generated by immunoSEQ multiplex PCR, the TCRdb table keeps only in-frame clones and is missing some. The table shows about 200,000 clones, with roughly 80% occurring only once. Details on this clone: Other DNA sequences in the same sample also yield this CDR3.

This TCR derives from a woman between 65 and 79 years old with acute or convalescent COVID-19. Sequenced material: peripheral blood.

The chain's CDR3 is CASTGDSYEQYF. The CDR3, as DNA: TGTGCCAGCACCGGAGACAGCTACGAGCAGTACTTC. J is TRBJ2-7 and V is TRBV2; a possible D gene is TRBD1 (5 bases). Trimming took off 7 bases at V and 3 bases at J, with 10 bases between the two ends. This CDR3 is built from 12 residues. Looked up from germline, CDR1 is SNHLY and CDR2 is FYNNEI.